Presented here are 21 T cell receptor beta chains from one specimen sequenced in a study of T cell repertoires in aging, cancer and after chemotherapy. Rearranged V-D-J TRB sequences were amplified with a mixed TRB-A/B primer pool. TCRdb analysed the multiplex PCR reads with MiXCR anew, one entry per CDR3 protein. The sample shows approximately 6,300 distinct CDR3 sequences, under 35% of them seen only once. Amplification of TCR beta used genomic DNA extracted from peripheral blood. The sequenced sample was blood. The source of these receptors is a human donor with a blood cancer.

This chain uses TRBV6-1 with TRBJ2-7; D call uncertain. Trimming left V 0 bases short and J 2 bases short, with 5 bases between. The germline V gene has CDR1 MNHNS and CDR2 SASEGT. The CDR3 loop spans 13 amino acids. The CDR3 sequence: CASSEAPPYEQYF. CDR3 DNA sequence: TGTGCCAGCAGTGAAGCACCGCCCTACGAGCAGTACTTC.

In this sample, this clonotype turned up once. This chain joins TRBV10-3 and TRBJ2-5, with TRBD2 as a possible D gene (7 bases). CDR1 ENHRY and CDR2 SYGVKD come from the germline V gene. Trimming pared 11 bases from V and 7 bases from J, leaving 20 bases between. The CDR3 has 13 amino acids. The CDR3 sequence: CASRGGTHGTQYF. CDR3 coding DNA: TGTGCCTCAAGGGGGGGGACCCACGGGACCCAGTACTTC.

There are a few counts of this clonotype. The junction departs from the called germline gene at one end, perhaps through a read error. The J gene is TRBJ2-5, the V gene TRBV11-1; the match to TRBD2 covers 7 bases. Germline V gene data show CDR1 as SGHAT and CDR2 as FQDESV (reference sequence). The CDR3 runs 16 residues. Written as DNA, the CDR3 is TGTGCCAGCAGCTTAGTAGGCGGGAGAGGGGAAGAGACCCAGTACTTT. As protein: CASSLVGGRGEETQYF.

This chain joins TRBV5-6 and TRBJ2-7; 10 bases align to TRBD1. Germline V gives CDR1 SGHDT, CDR2 YYEEEE. J lost 2 bases, V lost 4 bases, and 9 bases had no gene match. This CDR3 comprises 16 residues. CDR3 residues: CASSPSGTGATYEQYF. CDR3 DNA sequence: TGTGCCAGCAGCCCCTCCGGGACAGGGGCAACCTACGAGCAGTACTTC.

The table lists this clonotype with a few counts. The chain employs TRBV18 and TRBJ2-2; D is unclear. V lost 6 bases to trimming and J lost 0 bases, with 8 bases between them. The CDR3 has 14 residues. Germline loops: CDR1 KGHSH, CDR2 LQKENI. CDR3 residues: CASSQTANTGELFF. DNA of the CDR3: TGTGCCAGCTCTCAGACTGCGAACACCGGGGAGCTGTTTTTT. Full variable domain (outside the CDR3, taken from reference TRBV18 and TRBJ2-2): NAGVMQNPRHLVRRRGQEARLRCSPMKGHSHVYWYRQLPEEGLKFMVYLQKENIIDESGMPKERFSAEFPKEGPSILRIQQVVRGDSAAYFCASSQTANTGELFFGEGSRLTVL.

This clonotype is deemed medium-sized. The chain employs TRBV15 and TRBJ1-4; D ambiguous. The V gene lost 0 bases and the J gene lost 11 bases, with 10 bases spanning the gap. The germline V gene encodes CDR1 LNHNV and CDR2 YYDKDF (reference sequence). This CDR3 has 13 amino acids. As DNA, the CDR3 is TGTGCCACCAGCAGAGATCGGGAAGGGAAACTGTTTTTT. Protein: CATSRDREGKLFF. Supplemented by reference TRBV15 and TRBJ1-4, the full variable domain reads DAMVIQNPRYQVTQFGKPVTLSCSQTLNHNVMYWYQQKSSQAPKLLFHYYDKDFNNEADTPDNFQSRRPNTSFCFLDIRSPGLGDTAMYLCATSRDREGKLFFGSGTQLSVL.

The J gene is TRBJ2-6, the V gene TRBV7-2, with no clear D. Trimming removed 4 bases at V and 0 bases at J, with 4 bases between. CDR3 size: 14 residues. Germline V gene data show CDR1 as SGHTA and CDR2 as FQGNSA. The CDR3 region is CASSSVSGANVLTF. Here the CDR3 DNA reads TGTGCCAGCAGCTCGGTCTCTGGGGCCAACGTCCTGACTTTC.

On this clonotype: Since a much larger clone is just one base distant, this may be a read error. This chain joins TRBV19 and TRBJ1-6; the D is unclear. V was clipped by 5 bases and J by 8 bases, with 16 bases between them. Per germline, CDR1 LNHDA and CDR2 SQIVND (reference sequence). CDR3 length: 15 amino acids. Written as DNA, the CDR3 is TGTGCCAGTAGTCCCCGCCTAGGGTACTATTCACCCCTCCACTTT. It encodes CASSPRLGYYSPLHF.

V is TRBV5-1 and J is TRBJ2-2; D not resolved. Trimming cost V 0 bases and J 1 base, with 7 bases left between them. From germline, CDR1 is SGHRS and CDR2 YFSETQ. The CDR3 runs to 15 residues. The CDR3 region is CASSLGLVNTGELFF. The CDR3 DNA follows: TGCGCCAGCAGCTTGGGACTTGTGAACACCGGGGAGCTGTTTTTT.

The chain couples TRBV24-1 to TRBJ2-5, with no clear D. Germline V CDR1 and CDR2: KGHDR, SFDVKD. The V end lost 3 bases, the J end lost 9 bases, and 16 bases lay between the germline ends. This CDR3 comprises 14 residues. CDR3 in DNA: TGTGCCACCAGTGATCCCCCCGCAAAATTTGCCCAGTACTTC. Translating it yields CATSDPPAKFAQYF.

Only one count was recorded for this clonotype. CDR3 sequence: CASSKLFKRRCADTQYF. The CDR3 DNA sequence: TGTGCCAGCAGCAAATTGTTCAAGCGGAGGTGTGCAGATACGCAGTATTTT. The chain has TRBV11-3 and TRBJ2-3; a possible D gene is TRBD2 (5 bases). The CDR3 totals 17 residues. V was shortened by 5 bases and J by 4 bases, with 22 bases between the two germline ends. The germline gives CDR1 SGHNT, CDR2 YENEEA.

Only a few counts were recorded for this clonotype. The chain combines TRBV6-5 with TRBJ1-3, with 12 bases aligning to TRBD1. Trimming removed 10 bases from V and 4 bases from J; junction bases left unmatched: 5. Germline CDR1 MNHEY, CDR2 SVGAGI. The CDR3 consists of 14 residues. This CDR3 is CATRDRGLGNTIYF. In nucleotides, the CDR3 is TGTGCCACCAGGGACAGGGGGCTGGGAAACACCATATATTTT.

This clonotype occurred a few times. The chain uses TRBV27 and TRBJ2-7, with 9 bases that match TRBD2. The germline gives CDR1 MNHEY, CDR2 SMNVEV (reference sequence). After removal of 6 bases from V and 2 bases from J, the junction contained 8 bases not matched to a gene. CDR3 size: 15 residues. The CDR3 spells CASRNLLAGPYEQYF. The CDR3 coding sequence is TGTGCCAGCAGAAACCTCCTAGCGGGGCCCTACGAGCAGTACTTC.

V usage is TRBV19 and J usage is TRBJ1-2; D ambiguous. The germline V gene has CDR1 LNHDA and CDR2 SQIVND (reference sequence). V dropped 7 bases and J dropped 4 bases, with 13 bases sitting between them. This CDR3 is 13 amino acids long. CDR3 bases: TGTGCCAGTATGGAGAGAGGGAGCTATGGCTACACCTTC. Protein: CASMERGSYGYTF. Together with reference TRBV19 and TRBJ1-2, the CDR3 gives the full variable domain: DGGITQSPKYLFRKEGQNVTLSCEQNLNHDAMYWYRQDPGQGLRLIYYSQIVNDFQKGDIAEGYSVSREKKESFPLTVTSAQKNPTAFYLCASMERGSYGYTFGSGTRLTVV.

This sequence joins TRBV15 and TRBJ1-4; maybe TRBD1 (6 bases). V was trimmed by 0 bases and J by 7 bases, leaving 12 bases between them. The length of the CDR3 is 15 residues. The germline V gene has CDR1 LNHNV and CDR2 YYDKDF (reference sequence). The chain's CDR3 is CATSREAGVGEKLFF. CDR3 sequence (DNA): TGTGCCACCAGCAGAGAGGCAGGGGTTGGTGAAAAACTGTTTTTT.

To note about this clonotype: This may come from a read error, since a much larger clone is one base off. This chain's CDR3 is CSVEGWTRSSYNEQFF. The DNA for the CDR3 is TGCAGCGTTGAAGGCTGGACGCGGAGCTCCTACAATGAGCAGTTCTTC. This sequence joins TRBV29-1 and TRBJ2-1; no reliable D call. The CDR3 is made up of 16 amino acids. Trimming removed 1 base from V and 0 bases from J, with 13 bases in between. CDR1 and CDR2 (germline): SQVTM, ANQGSEA.

This clonotype turned up a few times. CDR3 residues: CASSLSDGEQETQYF. CDR3 nucleotides: TGTGCCAGCAGTTTATCGGACGGAGAGCAAGAGACCCAGTACTTC. V is TRBV27 and J is TRBJ2-5; D is ambiguous. Trimming took off 0 bases at V and 2 bases at J, with 10 bases between the two ends. Germline V gene sequence: CDR1 MNHEY, CDR2 SMNVEV (reference sequence). The CDR3 is made up of 15 amino acids.

There are a few counts of this clonotype. The chain couples TRBV27 to TRBJ1-2, with 7 bases that match TRBD1. Germline CDR1 reads MNHEY; CDR2 reads SMNVEV (reference sequence). The CDR3 sequence is 14 residues long. V gave up 2 bases and J gave up 3 bases; unmatched junction bases: 3. In DNA, the CDR3 is TGTGCCAGCAGTTTAAGGGGGCCAGACTATGGCTACACCTTC. It is translated as CASSLRGPDYGYTF.

V gene TRBV6-6 combines with J gene TRBJ2-7, with D possibly being TRBD1 or TRBD2 (5 bases each). The V gene's germline CDR1 is MNHNY and CDR2 SVGAGI (reference sequence). The CDR3 covers 17 residues. V lost 0 bases, J lost 0 bases, and 15 bases lay in between. CDR3 coding DNA: TGTGCCAGCAGTTACTCGAGGGGAAGCAAATACTCCTACGAGCAGTACTTC. Protein: CASSYSRGSKYSYEQYF.

The rearrangement links TRBV6-4 to TRBJ2-2; 7 bases fit TRBD1. The V segment lost 9 bases and the J segment 2 bases; nucleotides outside the gene matches: 6. CDR3 length: 14 amino acids. Germline lookup yields CDR1 MRHNA and CDR2 SNTAGT. The CDR3 DNA sequence: TGTGCCAGTAAGCGACAGGGTAACACCGGGGAGCTGTTTTTT. It is translated as CASKRQGNTGELFF.

The sample holds a few counts of this clonotype. V gene TRBV7-9 combines with J gene TRBJ2-1; D is possibly TRBD1 (5 bases). This CDR3 has 15 residues. Looked up from germline, CDR1 is SEHNR and CDR2 is FQNEAQ (reference sequence). V lost 1 base and J 3 bases, leaving 10 bases between the germline ends. Here the CDR3 reads CASSLGTSFYNEQFF. The DNA for the CDR3 is TGTGCCAGCAGCTTAGGGACAAGCTTCTACAATGAGCAGTTCTTC.